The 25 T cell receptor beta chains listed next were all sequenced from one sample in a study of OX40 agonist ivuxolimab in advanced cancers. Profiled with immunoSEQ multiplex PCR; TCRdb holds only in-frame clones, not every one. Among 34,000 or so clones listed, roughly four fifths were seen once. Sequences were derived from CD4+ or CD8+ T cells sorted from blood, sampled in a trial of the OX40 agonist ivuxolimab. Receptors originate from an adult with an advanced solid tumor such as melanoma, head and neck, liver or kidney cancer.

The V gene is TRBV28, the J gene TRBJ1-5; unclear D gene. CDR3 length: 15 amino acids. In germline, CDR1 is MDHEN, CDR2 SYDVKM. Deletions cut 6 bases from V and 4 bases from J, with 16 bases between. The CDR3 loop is CASSRGGPPNQPQHF. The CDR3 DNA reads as TGTGCCAGCAGCCGAGGCGGGCCACCGAATCAGCCCCAGCATTTT.

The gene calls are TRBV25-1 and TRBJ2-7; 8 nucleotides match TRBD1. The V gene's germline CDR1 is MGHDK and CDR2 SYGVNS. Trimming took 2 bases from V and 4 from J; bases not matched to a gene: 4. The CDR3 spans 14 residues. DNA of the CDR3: TGTGCCAGCAGTGAACAGGGGGCGAGGTACGAGCAGTACTTC. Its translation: CASSEQGARYEQYF.

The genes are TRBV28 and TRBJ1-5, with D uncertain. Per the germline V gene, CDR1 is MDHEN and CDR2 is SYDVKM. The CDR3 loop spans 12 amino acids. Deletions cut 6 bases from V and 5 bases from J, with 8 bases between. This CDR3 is CASSIPDQPQHF. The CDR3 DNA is TGTGCCAGCAGCATACCGGATCAGCCCCAGCATTTT.

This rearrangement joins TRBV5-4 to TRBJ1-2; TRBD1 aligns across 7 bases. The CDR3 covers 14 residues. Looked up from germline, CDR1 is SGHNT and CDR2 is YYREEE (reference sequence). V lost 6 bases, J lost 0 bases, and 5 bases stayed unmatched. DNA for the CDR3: TGTGCCAGCACCTCAGGGGGGACTAACTATGGCTACACCTTC. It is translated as CASTSGGTNYGYTF.

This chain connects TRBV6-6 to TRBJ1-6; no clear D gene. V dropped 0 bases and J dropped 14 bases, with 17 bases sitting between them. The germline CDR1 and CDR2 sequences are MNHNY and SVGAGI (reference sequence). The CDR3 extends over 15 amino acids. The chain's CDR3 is CASSYSVGPQSSLHF. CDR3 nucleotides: TGTGCCAGCAGTTACTCCGTCGGACCCCAGTCGTCCCTCCACTTT.

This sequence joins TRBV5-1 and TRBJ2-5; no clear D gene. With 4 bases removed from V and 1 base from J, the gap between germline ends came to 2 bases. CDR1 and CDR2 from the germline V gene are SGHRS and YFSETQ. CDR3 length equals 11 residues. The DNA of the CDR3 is TGCGCCAGCAGCACCCAAGAGACCCAGTACTTC. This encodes CASSTQETQYF. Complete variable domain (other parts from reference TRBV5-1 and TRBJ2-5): KAGVTQTPRYLIKTRGQQVTLSCSPISGHRSVSWYQQTPGQGLQFLFEYFSETQRNKGNFPGRFSGRQFSNSRSEMNVSTLELGDSALYLCASSTQETQYFGPGTRLLVL.

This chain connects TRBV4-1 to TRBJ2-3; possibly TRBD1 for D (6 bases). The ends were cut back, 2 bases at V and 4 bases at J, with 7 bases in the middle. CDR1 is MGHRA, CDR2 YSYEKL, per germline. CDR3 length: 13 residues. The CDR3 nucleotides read TGCGCCAGCAGCCAAACAGGGTCAGATACGCAGTATTTT. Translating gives CASSQTGSDTQYF.

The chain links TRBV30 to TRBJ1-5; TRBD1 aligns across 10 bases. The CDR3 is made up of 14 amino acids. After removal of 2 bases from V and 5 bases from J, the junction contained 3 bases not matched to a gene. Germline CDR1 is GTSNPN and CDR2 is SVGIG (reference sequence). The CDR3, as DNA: TGTGCCTGGAGTAGGGGGACAGGGGATCAGCCCCAGCATTTT. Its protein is CAWSRGTGDQPQHF.

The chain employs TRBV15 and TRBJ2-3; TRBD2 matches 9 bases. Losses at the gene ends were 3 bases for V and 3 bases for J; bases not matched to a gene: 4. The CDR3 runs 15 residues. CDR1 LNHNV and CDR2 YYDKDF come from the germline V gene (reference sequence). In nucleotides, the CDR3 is TGTGCCACCAGCAGGGCGGGGGGGCGTACAGATACGCAGTATTTT. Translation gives CATSRAGGRTDTQYF.

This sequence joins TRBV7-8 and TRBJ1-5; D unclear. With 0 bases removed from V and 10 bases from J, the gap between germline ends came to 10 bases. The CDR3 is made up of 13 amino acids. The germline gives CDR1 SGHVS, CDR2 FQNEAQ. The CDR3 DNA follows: TGTGCCAGCAGCTTAGCAGGGTTGGAACCCCAGCATTTT. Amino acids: CASSLAGLEPQHF.

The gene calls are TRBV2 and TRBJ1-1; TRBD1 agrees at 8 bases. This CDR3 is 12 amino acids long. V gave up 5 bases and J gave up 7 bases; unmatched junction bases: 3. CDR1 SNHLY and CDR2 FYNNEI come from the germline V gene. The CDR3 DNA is TGTGCCAGCAGTCGGGACAGGAGTGAAGCTTTCTTT. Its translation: CASSRDRSEAFF.

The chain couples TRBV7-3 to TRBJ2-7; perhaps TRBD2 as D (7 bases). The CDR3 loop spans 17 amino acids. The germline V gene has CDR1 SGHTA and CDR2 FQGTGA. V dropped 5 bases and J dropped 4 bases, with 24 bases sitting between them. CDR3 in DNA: TGTGCCAGCAGCCTTGAGAGGGGGGGCCTACCTCCTTACGAGCAGTACTTC. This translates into CASSLERGGLPPYEQYF.

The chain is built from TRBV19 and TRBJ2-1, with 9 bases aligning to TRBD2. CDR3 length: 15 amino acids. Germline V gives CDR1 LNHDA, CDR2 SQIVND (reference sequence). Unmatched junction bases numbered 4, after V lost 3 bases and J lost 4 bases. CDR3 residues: CASSIPSGTYNEQFF. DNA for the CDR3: TGTGCCAGTAGTATCCCTAGCGGGACGTACAATGAGCAGTTCTTC. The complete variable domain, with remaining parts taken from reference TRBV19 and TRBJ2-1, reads DGGITQSPKYLFRKEGQNVTLSCEQNLNHDAMYWYRQDPGQGLRLIYYSQIVNDFQKGDIAEGYSVSREKKESFPLTVTSAQKNPTAFYLCASSIPSGTYNEQFFGPGTRLTVL.

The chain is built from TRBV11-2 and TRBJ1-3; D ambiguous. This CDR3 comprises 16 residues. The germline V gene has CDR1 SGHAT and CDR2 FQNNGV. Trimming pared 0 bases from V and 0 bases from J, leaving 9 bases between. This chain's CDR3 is CASSLDLPNSGNTIYF. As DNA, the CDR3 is TGTGCCAGCAGCTTAGATCTCCCCAACTCTGGAAACACCATATATTTT.

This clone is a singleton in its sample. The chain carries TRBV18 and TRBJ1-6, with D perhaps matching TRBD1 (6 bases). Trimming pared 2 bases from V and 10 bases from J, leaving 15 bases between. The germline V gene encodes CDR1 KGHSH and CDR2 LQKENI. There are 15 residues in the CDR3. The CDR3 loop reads CASSPVAGARSPLHF. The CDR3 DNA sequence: TGTGCCAGCTCACCAGTAGCAGGGGCGCGATCACCCCTCCACTTT.

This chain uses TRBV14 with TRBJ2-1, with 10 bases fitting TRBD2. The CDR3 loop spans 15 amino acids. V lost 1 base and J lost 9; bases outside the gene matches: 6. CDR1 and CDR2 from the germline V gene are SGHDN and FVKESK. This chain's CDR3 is CASSQVGLAGVEQFF. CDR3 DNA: TGTGCCAGCAGCCAAGTGGGTCTAGCGGGAGTTGAGCAGTTCTTC. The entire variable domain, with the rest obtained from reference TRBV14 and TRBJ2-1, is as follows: EAGVTQFPSHSVIEKGQTVTLRCDPISGHDNLYWYRRVMGKEIKFLLHFVKESKQDESGMPNNRFLAERTGGTYSTLKVQPAELEDSGVYFCASSQVGLAGVEQFFGPGTRLTVL.

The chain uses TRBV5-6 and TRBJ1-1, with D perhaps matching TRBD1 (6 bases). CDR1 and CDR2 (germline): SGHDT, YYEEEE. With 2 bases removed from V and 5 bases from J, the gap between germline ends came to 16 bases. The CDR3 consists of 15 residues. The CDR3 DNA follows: TGTGCCAGCAGCTTTCCGACCCCAGGGGAGACTGAAGCTTTCTTT. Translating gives CASSFPTPGETEAFF.

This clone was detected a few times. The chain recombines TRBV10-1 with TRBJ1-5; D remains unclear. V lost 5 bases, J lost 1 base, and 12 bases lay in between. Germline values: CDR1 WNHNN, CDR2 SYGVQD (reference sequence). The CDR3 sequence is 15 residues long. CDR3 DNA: TGCGCCAGCAGTCCGGACGGACGGAGCAATCAGCCCCAGCATTTT. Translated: CASSPDGRSNQPQHF.

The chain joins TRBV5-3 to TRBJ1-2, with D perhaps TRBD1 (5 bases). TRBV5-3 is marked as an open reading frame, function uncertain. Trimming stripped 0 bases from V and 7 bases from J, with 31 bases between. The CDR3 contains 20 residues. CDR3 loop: CARSLASPLTGPVKFRGYTF. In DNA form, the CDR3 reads TGTGCCAGAAGCTTGGCATCCCCCCTCACGGGACCCGTTAAATTTCGTGGCTACACCTTC.

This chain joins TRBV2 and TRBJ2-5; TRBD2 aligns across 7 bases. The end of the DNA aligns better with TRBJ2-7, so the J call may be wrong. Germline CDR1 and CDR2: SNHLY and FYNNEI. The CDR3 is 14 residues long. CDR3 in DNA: TGTGCCAGTGGGAGGGATAGAAGTTCCTACGAGCAGTACTTC. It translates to CASGRDRSSYEQYF.

CDR3: CASSRGGEWGNQPQHF. In nucleotides, the CDR3 is TGCGCCAGCAGTCGCGGAGGGGAATGGGGCAATCAGCCCCAGCATTTT. V gene TRBV5-1 combines with J gene TRBJ1-5, with D possibly matching TRBD1 (5 bases). The germline gives CDR1 SGHRS, CDR2 YFSETQ. The V and J ends lost 5 bases and 2 bases respectively, with 17 bases between them. The CDR3 totals 16 residues.

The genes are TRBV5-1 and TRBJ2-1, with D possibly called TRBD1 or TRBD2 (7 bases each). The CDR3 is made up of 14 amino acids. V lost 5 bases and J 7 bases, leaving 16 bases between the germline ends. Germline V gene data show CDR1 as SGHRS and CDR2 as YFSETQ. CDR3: CASSSDREGNEQFF. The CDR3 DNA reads TGCGCCAGCAGTTCAGACAGGGAGGGAAATGAGCAGTTCTTC.

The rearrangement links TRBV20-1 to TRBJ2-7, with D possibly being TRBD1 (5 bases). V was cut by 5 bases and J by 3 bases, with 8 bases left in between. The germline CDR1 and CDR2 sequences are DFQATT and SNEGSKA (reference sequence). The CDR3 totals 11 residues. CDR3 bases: TGCAGTGCTGAAGGGGACTACGAGCAGTACTTC. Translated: CSAEGDYEQYF.

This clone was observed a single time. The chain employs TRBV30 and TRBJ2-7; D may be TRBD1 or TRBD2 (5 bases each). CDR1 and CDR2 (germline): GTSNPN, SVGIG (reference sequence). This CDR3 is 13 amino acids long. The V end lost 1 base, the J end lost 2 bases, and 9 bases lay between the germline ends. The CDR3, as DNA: TGTGCCTGGAGTGCTGGGGGTCCCTACGAGCAGTACTTC. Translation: CAWSAGGPYEQYF.

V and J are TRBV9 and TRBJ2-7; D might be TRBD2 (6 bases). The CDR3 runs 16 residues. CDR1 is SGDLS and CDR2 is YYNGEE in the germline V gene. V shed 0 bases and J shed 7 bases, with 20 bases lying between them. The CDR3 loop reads CASSVAPRGGADEQYF. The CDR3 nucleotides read TGTGCCAGCAGCGTAGCCCCGCGGGGCGGAGCGGATGAGCAGTACTTC.